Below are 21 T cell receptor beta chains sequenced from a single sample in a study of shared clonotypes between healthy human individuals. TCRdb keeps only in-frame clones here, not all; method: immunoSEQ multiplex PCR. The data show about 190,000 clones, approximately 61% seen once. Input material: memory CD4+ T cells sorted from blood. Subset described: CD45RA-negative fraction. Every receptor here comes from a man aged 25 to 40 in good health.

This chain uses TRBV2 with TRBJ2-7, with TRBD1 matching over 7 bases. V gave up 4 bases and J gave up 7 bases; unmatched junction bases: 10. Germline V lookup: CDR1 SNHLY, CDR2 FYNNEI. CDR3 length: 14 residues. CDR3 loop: CASSVTGVREEQYF. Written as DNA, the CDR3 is TGTGCCAGCAGTGTAACAGGGGTTAGAGAGGAGCAGTACTTC. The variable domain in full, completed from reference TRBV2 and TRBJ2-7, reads EPEVTQTPSHQVTQMGQEVILRCVPISNHLYFYWYRQILGQKVEFLVSFYNNEISEKSEIFDDQFSVERPDGSNFTLKIRSTKLEDSAMYFCASSVTGVREEQYFGPGTRLTVT.

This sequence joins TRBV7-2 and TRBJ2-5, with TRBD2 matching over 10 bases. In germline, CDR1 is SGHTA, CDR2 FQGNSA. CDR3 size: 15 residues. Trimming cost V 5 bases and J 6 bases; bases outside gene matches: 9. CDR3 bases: TGTGCCAGCAGCAACGGAGCGGGAGGGCCGAAGACCCAGTACTTC. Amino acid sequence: CASSNGAGGPKTQYF.

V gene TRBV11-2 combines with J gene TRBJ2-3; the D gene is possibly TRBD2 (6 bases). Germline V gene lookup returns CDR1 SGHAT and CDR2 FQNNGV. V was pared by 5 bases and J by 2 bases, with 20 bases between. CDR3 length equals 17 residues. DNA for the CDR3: TGTGCCAGCAGCCCTCGGCGGGGAGAAAGGTTCACAGATACGCAGTATTTT. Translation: CASSPRRGERFTDTQYF.

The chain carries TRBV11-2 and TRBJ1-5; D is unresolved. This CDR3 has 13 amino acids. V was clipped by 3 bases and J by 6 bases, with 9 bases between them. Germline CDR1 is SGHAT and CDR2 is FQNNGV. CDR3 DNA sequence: TGTGCCAGCAGCTTCGGCAAGGGTCAGCCCCAGCATTTT. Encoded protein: CASSFGKGQPQHF.

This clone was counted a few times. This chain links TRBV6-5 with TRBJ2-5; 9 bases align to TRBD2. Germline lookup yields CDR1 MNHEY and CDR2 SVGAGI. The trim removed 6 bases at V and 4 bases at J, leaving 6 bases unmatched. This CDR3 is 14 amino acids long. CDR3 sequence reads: CASRGAGGGETQYF. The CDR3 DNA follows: TGTGCCAGCAGAGGCGCGGGAGGGGGAGAGACCCAGTACTTC.

CDR3 residues: CASSSLAGRHTGELFF. CDR3 nucleotide sequence: TGTGCCAGCAGCTCCCTAGCAGGGAGGCACACCGGGGAGCTGTTTTTT. This rearrangement joins TRBV5-4 to TRBJ2-2; tentative D call: TRBD2 (6 bases). The CDR3 is made up of 16 amino acids. The V and J ends lost 3 bases and 3 bases respectively, with 15 bases between them. Per germline, CDR1 SGHNT and CDR2 YYREEE (reference sequence).

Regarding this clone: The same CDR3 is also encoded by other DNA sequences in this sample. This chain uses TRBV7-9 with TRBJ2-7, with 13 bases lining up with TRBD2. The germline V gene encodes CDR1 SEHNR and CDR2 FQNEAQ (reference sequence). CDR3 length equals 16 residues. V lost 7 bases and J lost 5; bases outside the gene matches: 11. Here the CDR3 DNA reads TGTGCCAGCACCCACGTCGGACTAGCGGGAGCCCACGAGCAGTACTTC. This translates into CASTHVGLAGAHEQYF.

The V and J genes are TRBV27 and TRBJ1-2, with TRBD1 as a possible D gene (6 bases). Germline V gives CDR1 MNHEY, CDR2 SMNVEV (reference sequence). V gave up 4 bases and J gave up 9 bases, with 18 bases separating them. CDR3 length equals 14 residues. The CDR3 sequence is CASSSSTGKMSYTF. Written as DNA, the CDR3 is TGTGCCAGCAGTTCCTCCACAGGGAAGATGAGCTACACCTTC.

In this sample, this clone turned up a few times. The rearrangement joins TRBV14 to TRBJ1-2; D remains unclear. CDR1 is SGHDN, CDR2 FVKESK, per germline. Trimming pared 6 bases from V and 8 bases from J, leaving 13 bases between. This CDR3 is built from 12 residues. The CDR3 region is CASSIGVEGYTF. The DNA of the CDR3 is TGTGCCAGCAGTATCGGGGTGGAAGGCTACACCTTC.

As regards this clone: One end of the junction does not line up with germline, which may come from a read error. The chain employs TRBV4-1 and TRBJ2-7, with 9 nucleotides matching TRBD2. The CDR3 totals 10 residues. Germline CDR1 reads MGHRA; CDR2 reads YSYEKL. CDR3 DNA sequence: TGCGCCCATTTGACTAGCGGCGAGGCCTTC. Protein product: CAHLTSGEAF.

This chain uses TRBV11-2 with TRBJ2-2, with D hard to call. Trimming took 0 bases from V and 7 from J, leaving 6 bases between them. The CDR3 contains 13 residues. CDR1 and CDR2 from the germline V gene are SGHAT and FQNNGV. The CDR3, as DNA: TGTGCCAGCAGCTTAGATTTGGTCGGGGAGCTGTTTTTT. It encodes CASSLDLVGELFF.

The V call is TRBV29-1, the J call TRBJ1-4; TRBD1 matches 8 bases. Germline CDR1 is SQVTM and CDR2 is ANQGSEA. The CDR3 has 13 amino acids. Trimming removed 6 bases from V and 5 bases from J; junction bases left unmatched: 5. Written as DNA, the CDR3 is TGCAGCGTCGAGGACAGGGCGAATGAAAAACTGTTTTTT. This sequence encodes CSVEDRANEKLFF.

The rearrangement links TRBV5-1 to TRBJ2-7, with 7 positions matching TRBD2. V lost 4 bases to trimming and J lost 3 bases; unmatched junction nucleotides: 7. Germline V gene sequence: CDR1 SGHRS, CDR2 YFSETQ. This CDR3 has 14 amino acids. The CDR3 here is CASSIRGGGYEQYF. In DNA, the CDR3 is TGCGCCAGCAGCATCCGAGGCGGGGGCTACGAGCAGTACTTC.

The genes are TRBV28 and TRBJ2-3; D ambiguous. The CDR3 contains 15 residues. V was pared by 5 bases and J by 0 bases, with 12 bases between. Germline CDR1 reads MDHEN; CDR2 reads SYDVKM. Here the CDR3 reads CASSPTRTSTDTQYF. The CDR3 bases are TGTGCCAGCAGTCCTACTCGAACTAGCACAGATACGCAGTATTTT.

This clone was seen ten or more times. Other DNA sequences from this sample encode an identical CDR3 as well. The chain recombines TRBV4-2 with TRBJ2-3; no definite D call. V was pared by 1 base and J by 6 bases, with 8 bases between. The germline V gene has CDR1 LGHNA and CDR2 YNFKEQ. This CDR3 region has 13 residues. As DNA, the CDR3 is TGTGCCAGCAGCCAAGGGCCTACCGATACGCAGTATTTT. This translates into CASSQGPTDTQYF.

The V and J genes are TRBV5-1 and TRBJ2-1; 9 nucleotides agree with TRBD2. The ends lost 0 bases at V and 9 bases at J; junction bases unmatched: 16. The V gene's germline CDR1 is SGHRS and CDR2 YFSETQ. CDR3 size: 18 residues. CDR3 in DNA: TGCGCCAGCAGCTTGGGGAGGGGTAGCGGGGGTTTCACTGGTGAGCAGTTCTTC. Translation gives CASSLGRGSGGFTGEQFF.

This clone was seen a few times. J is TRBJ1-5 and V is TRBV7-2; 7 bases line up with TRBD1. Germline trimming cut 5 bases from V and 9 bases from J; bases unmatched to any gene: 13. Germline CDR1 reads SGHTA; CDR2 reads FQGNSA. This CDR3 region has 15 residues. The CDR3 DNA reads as TGTGCCAGCAGCGCGGACAGGCGGCCCTTGGGGCCCCAGCATTTT. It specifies CASSADRRPLGPQHF.

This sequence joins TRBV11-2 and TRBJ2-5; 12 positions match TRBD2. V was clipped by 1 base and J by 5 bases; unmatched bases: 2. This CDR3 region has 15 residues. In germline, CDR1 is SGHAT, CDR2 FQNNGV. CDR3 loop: CASSLGTSGKETQYF. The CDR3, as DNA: TGTGCCAGCAGCTTAGGGACTAGCGGGAAGGAGACCCAGTACTTC.

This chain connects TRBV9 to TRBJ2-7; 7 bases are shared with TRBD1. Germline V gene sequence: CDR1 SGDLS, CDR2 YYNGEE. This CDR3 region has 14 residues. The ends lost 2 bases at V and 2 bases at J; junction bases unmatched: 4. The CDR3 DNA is TGTGCCAGCAGCGTCTCCGGGACAGCCTACGAGCAGTACTTC. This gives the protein CASSVSGTAYEQYF.

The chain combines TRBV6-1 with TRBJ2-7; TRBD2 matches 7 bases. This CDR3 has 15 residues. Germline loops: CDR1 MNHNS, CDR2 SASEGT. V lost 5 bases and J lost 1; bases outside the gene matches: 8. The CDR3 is CASSPYSGPSYEQYF. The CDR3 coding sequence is TGTGCCAGCAGTCCTTATAGCGGGCCTTCCTACGAGCAGTACTTC.

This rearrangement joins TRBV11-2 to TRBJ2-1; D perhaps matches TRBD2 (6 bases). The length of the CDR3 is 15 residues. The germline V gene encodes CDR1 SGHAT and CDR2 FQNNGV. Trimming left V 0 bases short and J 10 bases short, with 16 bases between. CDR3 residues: CASSLDQAERAEQFF. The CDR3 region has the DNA TGTGCCAGCAGCTTAGATCAAGCGGAGCGGGCCGAGCAGTTCTTC.